The rows below give T cell receptor beta chains drawn from one sample of a study of a mutant IDH1 vaccine in newly diagnosed glioma. The antigens for these receptors are not known. TCRdb's table, derived via immunoSEQ multiplex PCR, lists solely in-frame clones and lacks some. The table includes around 61,000 clones, around 89% detected once. Sample: PBMCs, taken from a glioma patient whose treatment included an IDH1 peptide vaccine. The receptor set was obtained from a woman aged 40 to 50 with glioma. Each CDR3 is given with its conserved first and last residue. Each record gives: D gene, CDR3 length, J gene, V gene, clone size, CDR3 DNA, CDR3 protein. The D gene is left open where the match is weak. Rows give clone size only sometimes, using once, few, many, or a class for an expanded clone.

D gene: .
CDR3 length: 14
J gene: TRBJ2-3
V gene: TRBV10-3
clone size: .
CDR3 DNA: TGTGCCATCAGTGAGTTGGGCCGGGCAGATACGCAGTATTTT
CDR3 protein: CAISELGRADTQYF

D gene: .
CDR3 length: 12
J gene: TRBJ1-2
V gene: TRBV5-1
clone size: .
CDR3 DNA: TGCGCCAGCAGCGGGGGGAACTATGGCTACACCTTC
CDR3 protein: CASSGGNYGYTF

D gene: .
CDR3 length: 14
J gene: TRBJ1-1
V gene: TRBV9
clone size: .
CDR3 DNA: TGTGCCAGCAGCGCTTATCCAGGGGACACTGAAGCTTTCTTT
CDR3 protein: CASSAYPGDTEAFF

D gene: .
CDR3 length: 15
J gene: TRBJ1-1
V gene: TRBV5-1
clone size: .
CDR3 DNA: TGCGCCAGCAGCCCCTTACAGGGCGCGAACACTGAAGCTTTCTTT
CDR3 protein: CASSPLQGANTEAFF

D gene: .
CDR3 length: 13
J gene: TRBJ2-7
V gene: TRBV30
clone size: .
CDR3 DNA: TGTGCCTGGTCTGAGGACCCTTTGGGTGAGCAGTACTTC
CDR3 protein: CAWSEDPLGEQYF

D gene: .
CDR3 length: 12
J gene: TRBJ1-2
V gene: TRBV7-2
clone size: few
CDR3 DNA: TGTGCCAGCAGCTTATCCCAGAATGGCTACACCTTC
CDR3 protein: CASSLSQNGYTF

D gene: .
CDR3 length: 12
J gene: TRBJ1-1
V gene: TRBV15
clone size: .
CDR3 DNA: TGTGCCACCAGCGGCTCGGGTATTGAAGCTTTCTTT
CDR3 protein: CATSGSGIEAFF

D gene: .
CDR3 length: 15
J gene: TRBJ2-7
V gene: TRBV5-1
clone size: .
CDR3 DNA: TGCGCCAGCAGCTTGGGTTTGGCACGGAGGGAGGAGCAGTACTTC
CDR3 protein: CASSLGLARREEQYF

D gene: .
CDR3 length: 17
J gene: TRBJ2-6
V gene: TRBV4-2
clone size: .
CDR3 DNA: TGTGCCAGCAGCCAAGGGCAGCGTGCCTCTGGGGCCAACGTCCTGACTTTC
CDR3 protein: CASSQGQRASGANVLTF

D gene: .
CDR3 length: 12
J gene: TRBJ2-4
V gene: TRBV4-2
clone size: .
CDR3 DNA: TGTGCCAGCAGCCACGCCGAGAACATTCAGTACTTC
CDR3 protein: CASSHAENIQYF

D gene: .
CDR3 length: 16
J gene: TRBJ1-4
V gene: TRBV9
clone size: .
CDR3 DNA: TGTGCCAGCAGCGTTGGCCAGAGGGTCGAAGATGAAAAACTGTTTTTT
CDR3 protein: CASSVGQRVEDEKLFF

D gene: .
CDR3 length: 14
J gene: TRBJ2-1
V gene: TRBV2
clone size: .
CDR3 DNA: TGTGCCAGCAGGGCGGCTACTTCTGACAATGAGCAGTTCTTC
CDR3 protein: CASRAATSDNEQFF

D gene: TRBD1
CDR3 length: 17
J gene: TRBJ1-3
V gene: TRBV10-3
clone size: .
CDR3 DNA: TGTGCCATCAGTGCCCTGGACAGGGTTGGTTCTGGAAACACCATATATTTT
CDR3 protein: CAISALDRVGSGNTIYF

D gene: TRBD1
CDR3 length: 15
J gene: TRBJ2-5
V gene: TRBV10-1
clone size: .
CDR3 DNA: TGCGCCAGCAGTGAGACAGGGGGCTCTAAAGAGACCCAGTACTTC
CDR3 protein: CASSETGGSKETQYF

D gene: .
CDR3 length: 13
J gene: TRBJ1-1
V gene: TRBV2
clone size: .
CDR3 DNA: TGTGCCACTCGCCTCGACGTGAACACTGAAGCTTTCTTT
CDR3 protein: CATRLDVNTEAFF

D gene: TRBD2
CDR3 length: 17
J gene: TRBJ2-3
V gene: TRBV30
clone size: .
CDR3 DNA: TGTGCCTGGAGTCTAGCGGGAGGGCCCGGGCCGGGAGATACGCAGTATTTT
CDR3 protein: CAWSLAGGPGPGDTQYF

D gene: TRBD1
CDR3 length: 14
J gene: TRBJ2-7
V gene: TRBV23-1
clone size: .
CDR3 DNA: TGCGCCAGCCGACCGGGACAGGGGAACTACGAGCAGTACTTC
CDR3 protein: CASRPGQGNYEQYF

D gene: .
CDR3 length: 14
J gene: TRBJ1-2
V gene: TRBV6-5
clone size: .
CDR3 DNA: TGTGCCAGCAGTACAAGGACAGCCACGTATGGCTACACCTTC
CDR3 protein: CASSTRTATYGYTF